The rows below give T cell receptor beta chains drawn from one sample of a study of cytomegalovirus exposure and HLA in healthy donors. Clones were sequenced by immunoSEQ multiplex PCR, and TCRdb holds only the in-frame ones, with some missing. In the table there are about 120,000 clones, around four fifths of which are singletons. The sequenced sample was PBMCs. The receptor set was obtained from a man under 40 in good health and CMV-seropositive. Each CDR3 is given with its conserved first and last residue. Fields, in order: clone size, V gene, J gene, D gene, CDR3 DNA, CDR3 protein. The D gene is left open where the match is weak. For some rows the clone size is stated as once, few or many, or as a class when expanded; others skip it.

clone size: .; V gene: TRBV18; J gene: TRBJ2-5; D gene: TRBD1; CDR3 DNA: TGTGCCAGCTCACCAAGAGACAGGGCAGAGACCCAGTACTTC; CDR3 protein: CASSPRDRAETQYF
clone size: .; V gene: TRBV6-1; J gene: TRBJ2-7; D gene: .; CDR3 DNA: TGTGCCAGCAGTGAACAGGGATCCTCCTACGAGCAGTACTTC; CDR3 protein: CASSEQGSSYEQYF
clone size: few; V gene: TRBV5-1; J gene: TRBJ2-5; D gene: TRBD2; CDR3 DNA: TGCGCCAGCAGCTTAGCGGGAGGGAGAGAGACCCAGTACTTC; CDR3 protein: CASSLAGGRETQYF
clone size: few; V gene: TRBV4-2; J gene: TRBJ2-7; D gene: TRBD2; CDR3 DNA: TGTGCCAGCAGCCACGGGCTAGCGGGGGTTCACTCCTACGAGCAGTACTTC; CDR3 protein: CASSHGLAGVHSYEQYF
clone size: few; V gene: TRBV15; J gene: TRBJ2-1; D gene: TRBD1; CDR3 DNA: TGTGCCACCAGCAGAGAAGTGACAGGGGTCTACAATGAGCAGTTCTTC; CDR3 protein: CATSREVTGVYNEQFF
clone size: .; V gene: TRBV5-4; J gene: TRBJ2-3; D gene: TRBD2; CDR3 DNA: TGTGCCAGCAGCCCACCGGGACTAGCGGAAGATACGCAGTATTTT; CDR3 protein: CASSPPGLAEDTQYF
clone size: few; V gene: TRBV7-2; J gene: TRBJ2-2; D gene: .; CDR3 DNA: TGTGCCAGCAGCTTACATGCAGGGACGAACACCGGGGAGCTGTTTTTT; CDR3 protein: CASSLHAGTNTGELFF
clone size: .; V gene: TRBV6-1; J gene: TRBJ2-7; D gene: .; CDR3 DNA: TGTGCCAGCAGTGGATCGGGACAAATTTCCTACGAGCAGTACTTC; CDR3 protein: CASSGSGQISYEQYF
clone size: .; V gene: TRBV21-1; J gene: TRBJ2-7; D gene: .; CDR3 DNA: TGTGCCAGCAGCAATTCCCAGGATGGGCTCCCCTACGAGCAGTACTTC; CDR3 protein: CASSNSQDGLPYEQYF
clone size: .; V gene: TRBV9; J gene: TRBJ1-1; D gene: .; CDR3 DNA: TGTGCCAGCAGCGTAGCGGGGGGCTCAACTGAAGCTTTCTTT; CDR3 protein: CASSVAGGSTEAFF
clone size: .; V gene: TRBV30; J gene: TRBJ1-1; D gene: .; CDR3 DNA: TGTGCCTGCCACGCGACAGCTCTCAACACTGAAGCTTTCTTT; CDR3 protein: CACHATALNTEAFF
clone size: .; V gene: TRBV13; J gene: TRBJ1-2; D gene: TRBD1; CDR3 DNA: TGTGCCAGCATGCCCGCTCGACAGGGGGCTCGCTTTGGCTACACCTTC; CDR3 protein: CASMPARQGARFGYTF
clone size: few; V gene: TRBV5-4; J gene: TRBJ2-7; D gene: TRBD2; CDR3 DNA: TGTGCCAGCAGCCCCGGACTAGCGGAAAGCTCCTACGAGCAGTACTTC; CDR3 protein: CASSPGLAESSYEQYF
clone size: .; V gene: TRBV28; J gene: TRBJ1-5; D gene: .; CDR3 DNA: TGTGCCAGCAGTCCATACAGTCAGCCCCAGCATTTT; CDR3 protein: CASSPYSQPQHF
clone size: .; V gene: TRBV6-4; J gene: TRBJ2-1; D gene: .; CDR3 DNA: TGTGCCAGCAGTGAATGGGCTAGCCCGGTGAATGAGCAGTTCTTC; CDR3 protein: CASSEWASPVNEQFF
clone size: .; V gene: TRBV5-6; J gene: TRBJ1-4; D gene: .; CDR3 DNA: TGTGCCAGCAGCTCCTACGATGAAAAACTGTTTTTT; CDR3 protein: CASSSYDEKLFF
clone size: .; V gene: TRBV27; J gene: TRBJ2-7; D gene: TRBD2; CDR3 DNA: TGTGCCAGCAGGGGGAGGGAAGGACTGCAGGAGCAGTACTTC; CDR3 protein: CASRGREGLQEQYF
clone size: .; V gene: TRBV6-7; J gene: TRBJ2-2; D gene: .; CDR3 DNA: TGTGCCAGCAGTCCATCTAGCGCGGGTACCGGGGAGCTGTTTTTT; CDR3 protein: CASSPSSAGTGELFF
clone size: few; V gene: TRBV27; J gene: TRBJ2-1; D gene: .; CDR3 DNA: TGTGCCAGCAGTCTCGGGATGAATGAGCAGTTCTTC; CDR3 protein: CASSLGMNEQFF
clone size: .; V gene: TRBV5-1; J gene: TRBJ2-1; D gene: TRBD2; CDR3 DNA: TGCGCCAGCAGTCTGCGGGAGGGGTACAATGAGCAGTTCTTC; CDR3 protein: CASSLREGYNEQFF
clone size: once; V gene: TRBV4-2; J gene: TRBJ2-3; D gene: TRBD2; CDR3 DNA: TGTGCCAGCAGCCCGGGACTAGCGGGGCCCGTGTTGGGTACGCAGTATTTT; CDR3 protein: CASSPGLAGPVLGTQYF
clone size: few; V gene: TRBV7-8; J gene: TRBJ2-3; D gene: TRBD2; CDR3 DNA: TGTGCCAGCAGCTGGGGAGGGGTGAAAGATACGCAGTATTTT; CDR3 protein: CASSWGGVKDTQYF
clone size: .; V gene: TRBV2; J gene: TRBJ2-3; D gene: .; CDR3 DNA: TGTGCCAGCAGGCTCAGGGGTCGGGGCACAGATACGCAGTATTTT; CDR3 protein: CASRLRGRGTDTQYF
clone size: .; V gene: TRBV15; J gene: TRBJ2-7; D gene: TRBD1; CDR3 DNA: TGTGCCACCAGCAGTTCCGGGACAGGGATTCTCGAGCAGTACTTC; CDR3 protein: CATSSSGTGILEQYF
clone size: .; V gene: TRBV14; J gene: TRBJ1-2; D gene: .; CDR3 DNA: TGTGCCAGCAGCCGAGCCGCTGTCCGGGGAGCTAACTATGGCTACACCTTC; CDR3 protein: CASSRAAVRGANYGYTF